This T cell receptor (beta chain) was identified in a study of blood T cell repertoires in COVID-19. Study background: COVID-19 samples from acute and convalescent phases originated in the United States, Italy and Spain.

Authors' processing steps: Amplification of reference gene primers was used by the study to estimate nucleated cell counts. The repertoire was sequenced with immunoSEQ multiplex PCR; TCRdb's copy has only in-frame clones and lacks some. The DNA gave D and trimming, while V, J and clone size come from that table. Of roughly 250,000 clones listed, just under 85% were seen once; the top ten hold around 1.8%. Germline CDR1 reads SGHTA; CDR2 reads FQGNSA. Deletions cut 1 base from V and 4 bases from J, with 14 bases between. This CDR3 contains 17 residues. Material for sequencing was peripheral blood. The sequence derives from a woman of 80 years or more with acute or convalescent COVID-19. The genes are TRBV7-2 and TRBJ2-6; D possibly corresponds to TRBD1 (6 bases). The CDR3 reads CASSLDGTPSGANVLTF. CDR3 DNA: TGTGCCAGCAGCTTAGATGGGACACCGTCGGGGGCCAACGTCCTGACTTTC.